Listed below are T cell receptor beta chains from one sample, sequenced in a study of sequential checkpoint blockade in melanoma. Assay: immunoSEQ multiplex PCR; the TCRdb copy retains only in-frame clones and omits some. The sample has 3,000 to 3,500 clones; roughly 20% are singletons. The source material was tumor tissue (inferred from file names), sampled from a patient given nivolumab and ipilimumab in sequence. These receptors all come from a human donor with melanoma. The CDR3 runs from the conserved cysteine through the conserved F or W. D genes are given only for firm matches. The size of a clone is reported for some rows only, either as once, few or many, or as a class for expanded clones.

D: TRBD1
V: TRBV6-8
size: -
J: TRBJ2-1
CDR3: CASSYTMDRSYNEQFF
DNA: TGTGCCAGCAGTTACACTATGGACAGGTCCTACAATGAGCAGTTCTTC

D: -
V: TRBV28
size: -
J: TRBJ2-6
CDR3: CASSPTGRSGANVLTF
DNA: TGTGCCAGCAGTCCCACGGGTAGATCTGGGGCCAACGTCCTGACTTTC

D: -
V: TRBV6-8
size: few
J: TRBJ2-2
CDR3: CASRRDWNTGELFF
DNA: TGTGCCAGCAGAAGGGACTGGAACACCGGGGAGCTGTTTTTT

D: -
V: TRBV6-8
size: medium-sized
J: TRBJ1-1
CDR3: CASSYGGIGLNTEAFF
DNA: TGTGCCAGCAGTTACGGGGGGATCGGACTGAACACTGAAGCTTTCTTT

D: -
V: TRBV9
size: few
J: TRBJ1-1
CDR3: CASSVKWGGEAFF
DNA: TGTGCCAGCAGCGTAAAGTGGGGAGGGGAAGCTTTCTTT

D: -
V: TRBV25-1
size: few
J: TRBJ1-1
CDR3: CASSEYITTGGTEAFF
DNA: TGTGCCAGCAGTGAATATATTACTACAGGCGGGACAGAAGCTTTCTTT

D: -
V: TRBV25-1
size: -
J: TRBJ1-3
CDR3: CASSETGAGNTIYF
DNA: TGTGCCAGCAGTGAAACCGGAGCAGGAAACACCATATATTTT

D: -
V: TRBV4-1
size: few
J: TRBJ1-6
CDR3: CASSQVRQDNSYNSPLHF
DNA: TGCGCCAGCAGCCAAGTCCGGCAGGACAACTCCTATAATTCACCCCTCCACTTT

D: TRBD1
V: TRBV11-3
size: medium-sized
J: TRBJ2-5
CDR3: CASSQATGLGTQYF
DNA: TGTGCCAGCAGCCAAGCGACAGGGCTCGGGACCCAGTACTTC

D: -
V: TRBV28
size: few
J: TRBJ1-2
CDR3: CASSRGGQNYGYTF
DNA: TGTGCCAGCAGCCGGGGAGGACAGAACTATGGCTACACCTTC

D: TRBD2
V: TRBV5-1
size: -
J: TRBJ2-1
CDR3: CASRGTSGNLLSYNEQFF
DNA: TGCGCCAGCAGAGGGACTAGCGGGAACCTTTTATCCTACAATGAGCAGTTCTTC

D: -
V: TRBV28
size: few
J: TRBJ2-1
CDR3: CASSFLEREEEKGQFF
DNA: TGTGCCAGCAGTTTCTTGGAGCGAGAAGAAGAGAAGGGGCAGTTCTTC

D: -
V: TRBV6-8
size: large
J: TRBJ1-6
CDR3: CASSPLSSYNSPLHF
DNA: TGTGCCAGCAGTCCTCTGAGCTCCTATAATTCACCCCTCCACTTT

D: TRBD1
V: TRBV19
size: -
J: TRBJ1-4
CDR3: CASTPRTGVNEKLFF
DNA: TGTGCCAGTACCCCCCGGACAGGGGTTAATGAAAAACTGTTTTTT

D: TRBD1
V: TRBV28
size: -
J: TRBJ2-5
CDR3: CASSLWGGQGEHQETQYF
DNA: TGTGCCAGCAGTTTATGGGGGGGACAGGGGGAACATCAAGAGACCCAGTACTTC

D: TRBD2
V: TRBV6-8
size: -
J: TRBJ2-1
CDR3: CASSVFGGDTDSYNEQFF
DNA: TGTGCCAGCAGTGTCTTCGGGGGGGACACCGACTCCTACAATGAGCAGTTCTTC

D: TRBD2
V: TRBV28
size: few
J: TRBJ2-5
CDR3: CASSPTVSGGSLETQYF
DNA: TGTGCCAGCAGTCCAACCGTGTCGGGGGGATCTTTAGAGACCCAGTACTTC

D: -
V: TRBV28
size: few
J: TRBJ2-2
CDR3: CASSLRSYTGELFF
DNA: TGTGCCAGCAGTTTAAGGTCATACACCGGGGAGCTGTTTTTT

D: -
V: TRBV11-3
size: many
J: TRBJ2-1
CDR3: CASSLVSPNNEQFF
DNA: TGTGCCAGCAGCTTGGTAAGCCCGAACAATGAGCAGTTCTTC

D: -
V: TRBV11-3
size: medium-sized
J: TRBJ1-4
CDR3: CASSSIGGNEKLFF
DNA: TGTGCCAGCAGCTCCATCGGTGGTAATGAAAAACTGTTTTTT

D: -
V: TRBV28
size: few
J: TRBJ2-3
CDR3: CASSFGGDTQYF
DNA: TGTGCCAGCAGTTTCGGGGGAGATACGCAGTATTTT

D: -
V: TRBV11-3
size: medium-sized
J: TRBJ2-7
CDR3: CASSRTGTTYEQYF
DNA: TGTGCCAGCAGCCGCACAGGGACCACCTACGAGCAGTACTTC

D: -
V: TRBV6-8
size: medium-sized
J: TRBJ2-2
CDR3: CASSYLSRTGELFF
DNA: TGTGCCAGCAGTTACTTGTCACGCACCGGGGAGCTGTTTTTT

D: -
V: TRBV28
size: -
J: TRBJ2-7
CDR3: CASSSTSYEQYF
DNA: TGTGCCAGCAGTTCGACTAGCTACGAGCAGTACTTC

D: -
V: TRBV5-1
size: -
J: TRBJ2-1
CDR3: CASSLAGTTFSYNEQFF
DNA: TGCGCCAGCAGCTTGGCCGGCACGACCTTCTCCTACAATGAGCAGTTCTTC